The text below deals with one TCR beta chain. What it binds is not known. Measured with immunoSEQ multiplex PCR; TCRdb has only the in-frame clones, and not every one. Altogether around 110,000 clones are present, about 90% being singletons, with the ten largest covering more than 8%. Analyses pooled second doses at about 4 or about 12 weeks. The data belong to a study of T cell responses to AZD1222 COVID-19 vaccine. The V gene lost 1 base and the J gene lost 5 bases, with 15 bases spanning the gap. The CDR3 consists of 15 residues. In germline, CDR1 is SGDLS, CDR2 YYNGEE. Study-level results: Close to half of spike-specific TCRs reportedly recognize unmutated variant regions. It should be noted that donors were predominantly white British and more often female, and clonal diversity was possibly underestimated.

V usage is TRBV9 and J usage is TRBJ2-5; tentative D call: TRBD2 (6 bases). The TCR originated in an adult who received the AZD1222 COVID-19 vaccine. The source material was peripheral blood, sampled 28 days after the second AZD1222 dose. The CDR3 protein is CASSVSGAGRETQYF. In DNA form, the CDR3 reads TGTGCCAGCAGCGTATCCGGGGCTGGGAGGGAGACCCAGTACTTC.